Below, 17 T cell receptor beta chains from the same sample are listed, as sequenced in a study of T cells in Graves' hyperthyroidism and ophthalmopathy. TCR beta CDR3 region amplification was performed from RNA transcripts. During a first-round RT-PCR of the TCR CDR3, the HTBI primer set was used. Each CDR3 protein gets one entry after TCRdb re-called the multiplex PCR reads with MiXCR. Of about 250,000 distinct CDR3 sequences detected, nearly 15% appear once; the ten largest clones hold around 30%. The sample comprised blood. All receptors derive from a woman aged 50 to 60 with Graves' hyperthyroidism that later progressed to Graves' ophthalmopathy.

This clonotype has ten or more counts. The CDR3 spells CASSPSVAGTYEQYF. The CDR3 nucleotides read TGTGCCAGCAGCCCCTCGGTAGCGGGAACCTACGAGCAGTACTTC. This chain connects TRBV7-2 to TRBJ2-7, with 8 positions matching TRBD2. Per germline, CDR1 SGHTA and CDR2 FQGNSA. V gave up 5 bases and J gave up 2 bases; unmatched junction bases: 8. The CDR3 length is 15 residues.

This clonotype was seen at least ten times. The rearrangement links TRBV6-5 to TRBJ1-6, with D maybe TRBD1 (5 bases). This CDR3 region has 15 residues. Germline CDR1 and CDR2: MNHEY and SVGAGI. The germline V and J ends were trimmed by 2 bases and 9 bases, with 14 bases remaining between them. CDR3 nucleotides: TGTGCCAGCAGTTACGTGGCAGCTGGGGGTTCACCCCTCCACTTT. Amino acids: CASSYVAAGGSPLHF.

At least ten counts were recorded for this clonotype. The chain employs TRBV27 and TRBJ2-2; a weak D match, TRBD1 (6 bases). Trimming stripped 3 bases from V and 6 bases from J, with 11 bases between. The CDR3 has 14 residues. Germline-derived CDR1 and CDR2 are MNHEY and SMNVEV (reference sequence). DNA of the CDR3: TGTGCCAGCAGTTTCCAGGGGCTGGCCGGGGAGCTGTTTTTT. Translation gives CASSFQGLAGELFF.

Many counts were recorded for this clonotype. This rearrangement joins TRBV6-1 to TRBJ2-3; 14 nucleotides align to TRBD2. This CDR3 has 16 amino acids. CDR1 MNHNS and CDR2 SASEGT come from the germline V gene. After removal of 7 bases from V and 5 bases from J, the junction contained 8 bases not matched to a gene. The CDR3 loop reads CASNGGLAGAGDTQYF. The CDR3 DNA reads as TGTGCCAGCAACGGGGGACTAGCGGGAGCGGGAGATACGCAGTATTTT.

In this sample, this clonotype turned up many times. The V call is TRBV5-1, the J call TRBJ2-3; no clear D. The germline V and J ends were trimmed by 2 bases and 0 bases, with 4 bases remaining between them. Germline V gives CDR1 SGHRS, CDR2 YFSETQ. This CDR3 comprises 13 residues. CDR3 sequence (DNA): TGCGCCAGCAGCTTCCAGAGCACAGATACGCAGTATTTT. Translating gives CASSFQSTDTQYF.

This clonotype came up many times. V gene TRBV20-1 combines with J gene TRBJ2-3; TRBD1 matches 12 bases. This CDR3 spans 15 amino acids. The junction had 5 bases not matched to a gene; V was cut back by 3 bases and J by 4 bases. From germline, CDR1 is DFQATT and CDR2 SNEGSKA (reference sequence). CDR3: CSARRDRGRPDTQYF. The CDR3 bases are TGCAGTGCTAGGCGGGACAGGGGGCGCCCAGATACGCAGTATTTT.

This clonotype came up a few times. The chain joins TRBV10-3 to TRBJ2-3; D not resolved. The germline V gene encodes CDR1 ENHRY and CDR2 SYGVKD. V was pared by 7 bases and J by 2 bases, with 13 bases between. The CDR3 has 14 residues. The CDR3 loop reads CAIKDGGATDTQYF. Written as DNA, the CDR3 is TGTGCCATCAAGGACGGCGGAGCCACAGATACGCAGTATTTT.

This clonotype was counted ten times or more. The gene calls are TRBV2 and TRBJ2-2; weak D call: TRBD2 (6 bases). Germline CDR1 reads SNHLY; CDR2 reads FYNNEI. V shed 2 bases and J shed 7 bases, with 8 bases lying between them. There are 13 residues in the CDR3. The CDR3 loop is CASSETEGGELFF. In DNA, the CDR3 is TGTGCCAGCAGTGAAACGGAGGGCGGGGAGCTGTTTTTT.

For this clonotype: One end of the junction fails to match germline, which may point to a read error. V is TRBV20-1 and J is TRBJ2-1; D is possibly TRBD2 (6 bases). CDR1 and CDR2 from the germline V gene are DFQATT and SNEGSKA (reference sequence). The CDR3 is 15 residues long. The DNA for the CDR3 is TGCAGTGTTAGAGGTCCAGGAGGGAGAAGCAATGAGCAGTTCTTC. Its translation: CSVRGPGGRSNEQFF.

The CDR3 sequence: CASSWGTYDEQFF. DNA for the CDR3: TGTGCCAGCTCCTGGGGGACTTACGACGAGCAGTTCTTC. This chain connects TRBV11-2 to TRBJ2-1; D is possibly TRBD2 (6 bases). V shed 8 bases and J shed 10 bases, with 18 bases lying between them. The germline CDR1 and CDR2 sequences are SGHAT and FQNNGV. CDR3 length equals 13 residues.

In this sample, this clonotype turned up a few times. J is TRBJ1-3 and V is TRBV4-1; TRBD1 aligns across 7 bases. CDR3 length: 17 amino acids. After removal of 2 bases from V and 4 bases from J, the junction contained 11 bases not matched to a gene. CDR1 MGHRA and CDR2 YSYEKL come from the germline V gene. Here the CDR3 reads CASSQTERGREGNTIYF. The CDR3 region has the DNA TGCGCCAGCAGCCAAACGGAGAGGGGGCGCGAAGGAAACACCATATATTTT.

This clonotype has a handful of counts. The chain is built from TRBV2 and TRBJ2-7; D unclear. The CDR3 spans 13 residues. Germline V CDR1 and CDR2: SNHLY, FYNNEI. Trimming took 7 bases from V and 3 from J, leaving 13 bases between them. In nucleotides, the CDR3 is TGTGCCAGCAACCCAGCACTGAACTACGAGCAGTACTTC. Protein: CASNPALNYEQYF.

V usage is TRBV20-1 and J usage is TRBJ2-3, with a weak D call TRBD2 (6 bases). Looked up from germline, CDR1 is DFQATT and CDR2 is SNEGSKA (reference sequence). V lost 5 bases and J lost 2, with 14 bases in between. The CDR3 contains 14 residues. This CDR3 is CSALRGTSTDTQYF. CDR3 DNA: TGCAGTGCTCTCCGAGGGACTTCCACAGATACGCAGTATTTT.

In the case of this clonotype: This clone may be a read error of a much larger clone one base away. This chain uses TRBV7-3 with TRBJ2-3; 7 bases align to TRBD2. The CDR3 covers 19 residues. The ends lost 9 bases at V and 4 bases at J; junction bases unmatched: 25. In germline, CDR1 is SGHTA, CDR2 FQGTGA. CDR3 coding DNA: TGTGCCAGAAGCCCCTTCGGGGCGGGAGTTGGTGCAGCCTCAGATACGCAGTATTTT. This codes for CARSPFGAGVGAASDTQYF.

This clonotype was detected only once. This chain links TRBV27 with TRBJ2-7; TRBD1 matches at 8 bases. The length of the CDR3 is 15 residues. The J segment lost 3 bases and the V segment lost 5 bases, leaving 9 bases of the junction unmatched. Looked up from germline, CDR1 is MNHEY and CDR2 is SMNVEV (reference sequence). The CDR3 nucleotides are TGTGCCAGCAGTGGGCAGGGGGCGAAGGGCTACGAGCAGTACTTC. It codes for CASSGQGAKGYEQYF.

This clonotype occurred many times. The chain employs TRBV7-9 and TRBJ1-2; D is possibly TRBD1 (5 bases). Germline V gene data show CDR1 as SEHNR and CDR2 as FQNEAQ (reference sequence). CDR3 length: 14 residues. V was clipped by 1 base and J by 6 bases, with 12 bases between them. In DNA, the CDR3 is TGTGCCAGCAGCTTAGACGACAGCTCCCATGGCTACACCTTC. As protein: CASSLDDSSHGYTF.

This clonotype has ten or more counts. The V and J genes are TRBV20-1 and TRBJ1-2; a weak D match, TRBD1 (5 bases). Trimming stripped 6 bases from V and 4 bases from J, with 15 bases between. The CDR3 spans 13 residues. Looked up from germline, CDR1 is DFQATT and CDR2 is SNEGSKA (reference sequence). This chain's CDR3 is CSAEAGTGYGYTF. In DNA form, the CDR3 reads TGCAGTGCGGAAGCCGGGACGGGCTATGGCTACACCTTC.